This T cell receptor (beta chain) stems from a study of shared T cell receptors in the human thymus. The trim removed 1 base at V and 5 bases at J, leaving 8 bases unmatched. The CDR3 is 16 amino acids. The germline V gene has CDR1 LGHNA and CDR2 YNFKEQ. Generated by immunoSEQ multiplex PCR, the TCRdb table keeps only in-frame clones and is missing some. The sample has hundreds of thousands of clones; more than 70% are singletons. This clone showed up just a few times. The same specimen was also included in a second study, on human thymus T cells.

The chain employs TRBV4-2 and TRBJ2-5; 9 nucleotides match TRBD2. Material for sequencing was thymocytes. The TCR comes from a boy under three years old with a congenital heart defect. For the CDR3, the DNA is TGTGCCAGCAGCCAAGTTAGCGGGAGATGTGGGGAGACCCAGTACTTC. Translating gives CASSQVSGRCGETQYF.